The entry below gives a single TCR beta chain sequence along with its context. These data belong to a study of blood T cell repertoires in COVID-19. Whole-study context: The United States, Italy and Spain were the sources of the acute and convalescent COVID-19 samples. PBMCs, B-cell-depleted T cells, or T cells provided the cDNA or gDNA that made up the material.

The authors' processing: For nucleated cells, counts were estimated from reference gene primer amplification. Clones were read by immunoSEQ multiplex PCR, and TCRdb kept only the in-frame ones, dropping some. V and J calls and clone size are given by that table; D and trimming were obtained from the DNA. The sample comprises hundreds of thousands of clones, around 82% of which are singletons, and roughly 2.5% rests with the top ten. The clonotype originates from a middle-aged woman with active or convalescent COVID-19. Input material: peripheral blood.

The CDR3 spells CASSIDHRVQEKLFF. Here the CDR3 DNA reads TGTGCCAGTAGTATAGACCACAGGGTACAGGAAAAACTGTTTTTT. The chain has TRBV19 and TRBJ1-4, with D maybe TRBD1 (6 bases). Per germline, CDR1 LNHDA and CDR2 SQIVND (reference sequence). This CDR3 region has 15 residues. The ends were cut back, 0 bases at V and 8 bases at J, with 13 bases in the middle.